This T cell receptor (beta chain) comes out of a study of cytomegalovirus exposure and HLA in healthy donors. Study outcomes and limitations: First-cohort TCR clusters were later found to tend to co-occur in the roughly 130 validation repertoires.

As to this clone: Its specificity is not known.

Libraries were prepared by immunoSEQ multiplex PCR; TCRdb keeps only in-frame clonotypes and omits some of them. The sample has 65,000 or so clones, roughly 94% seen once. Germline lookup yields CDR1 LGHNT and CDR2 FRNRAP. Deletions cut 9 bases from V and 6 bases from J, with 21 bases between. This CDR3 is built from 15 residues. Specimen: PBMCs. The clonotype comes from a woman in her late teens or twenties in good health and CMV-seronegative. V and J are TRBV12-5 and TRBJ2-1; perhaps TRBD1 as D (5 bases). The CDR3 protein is CASEDSTWGRNEQFF. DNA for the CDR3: TGTGCTAGCGAAGATTCGACATGGGGCCGCAATGAGCAGTTCTTC.